These 8 T cell receptor beta chains originate from one sample sequenced in a study of blood T cells in healthy people across ages. A sample-barcoded 5' primer and a J-beta primer mix were used in a second PCR of roughly 6 to 11 cycles. TCRdb redid the calling of the 5' RACE reads with MiXCR, one entry per CDR3 protein. Of 1.5 million to 2 million distinct CDR3 sequences listed, about 31% are singletons. The sequencing input was blood. These receptors came from a woman in her thirties in good health.

This chain's CDR3 is CASSSVMGSYEQYF. Written as DNA, the CDR3 is TGTGCCAGCAGCTCAGTCATGGGATCCTACGAGCAGTACTTC. The chain has TRBV11-2 and TRBJ2-7; D unclear. There are 14 residues in the CDR3. Germline CDR1 and CDR2: SGHAT and FQNNGV. V was pared by 4 bases and J by 1 base, with 11 bases between.

This clonotype was counted between two and nine times. J is TRBJ2-1 and V is TRBV10-2; 9 nucleotides align to TRBD2. Germline lookup yields CDR1 WSHSY and CDR2 SAAADI. CDR3 length: 15 amino acids. The V gene end was trimmed by 7 bases and the J gene end by 3 bases; junction bases not matched to a gene: 7. CDR3 protein: CASTQTREGYNEQFF. The CDR3 DNA follows: TGCGCCAGCACTCAAACGCGGGAGGGCTACAATGAGCAGTTCTTC.

The rearrangement uses TRBV20-1 and TRBJ2-3; 11 bases line up with TRBD2. With 1 base clipped from V and 2 bases from J, the junction kept 5 bases outside the gene matches. Looked up from germline, CDR1 is DFQATT and CDR2 is SNEGSKA (reference sequence). The CDR3 length is 16 residues. The chain's CDR3 is CSARVLAGGTTDTQYF. Here the CDR3 DNA reads TGCAGTGCTAGAGTCCTAGCGGGAGGAACCACAGATACGCAGTATTTT.

This clonotype has more than one count but fewer than ten. The chain is built from TRBV9 and TRBJ2-2, with TRBD1 matching over 8 bases. J gave up 8 bases and V 3 bases, and 15 bases lay outside the gene matches. Germline V lookup: CDR1 SGDLS, CDR2 YYNGEE. CDR3 size: 17 residues. Here the CDR3 reads CASSATGFRQGSGELFF. CDR3 bases: TGTGCCAGCAGCGCCACCGGGTTTCGACAGGGGTCAGGGGAGCTGTTTTTT. Full variable domain (missing parts from reference TRBV9 and TRBJ2-2): DSGVTQTPKHLITATGQRVTLRCSPRSGDLSVYWYQQSLDQGLQFLIQYYNGEERAKGNILERFSAQQFPDLHSELNLSSLELGDSALYFCASSATGFRQGSGELFFGEGSRLTVL.

This clonotype was seen a handful of times. V and J are TRBV12-3 or TRBV12-4 and TRBJ2-7, with 8 bases matching TRBD1. CDR3 length: 14 residues. J gave up 3 bases and V 6 bases, and 7 bases lay outside the gene matches. The CDR3 region has the DNA TGTGCCAGCAGCGCAGGGGGCCCCCTCTACGAGCAGTACTTC. It codes for CASSAGGPLYEQYF.

V is TRBV6-5 and J is TRBJ2-3; TRBD1 matches 9 bases. Per the germline V gene, CDR1 is MNHEY and CDR2 is SVGAGI. The CDR3 has 16 amino acids. V was clipped by 6 bases and J by 4 bases; unmatched bases: 11. The chain's CDR3 is CASRDPGQGASDTQYF. The CDR3 DNA follows: TGTGCCAGCAGGGATCCGGGACAGGGCGCTTCAGATACGCAGTATTTT.

A single count supports this clonotype. The CDR3 region has the DNA TGTGCCAGCACGTCCCATGGGGAGGGCAATCAGCCCCAGCATTTT. Its protein is CASTSHGEGNQPQHF. The chain couples TRBV6-2 or TRBV6-3 to TRBJ1-5; D remains unclear. Germline V gene data show CDR1 as MNHEY and CDR2 as SVGEGT. This CDR3 is 15 amino acids long. Trimming shortened V by 7 bases and J by 2 bases, and 15 bases separated the two germline ends.

The chain recombines TRBV5-6 with TRBJ2-3; the match to TRBD1 covers 7 bases. Per the germline V gene, CDR1 is SGHDT and CDR2 is YYEEEE. Trimming took 5 bases from V and 1 from J; bases not matched to a gene: 13. The CDR3 spans 17 residues. The CDR3 region is CASSPGTVPIRTDTQYF. In DNA, the CDR3 is TGTGCCAGCAGTCCCGGGACAGTCCCTATCCGCACAGATACGCAGTATTTT.